This passage covers 17 T cell receptor beta chains from one sample sequenced in a study of T-cell reconstitution after alpha-beta-depleted transplantation in children. Construction of the TCRbeta library involved unique molecular identifiers. TCRdb re-called the PCR reads with MiXCR, one entry per CDR3 protein. This table has a few hundred thousand distinct CDR3 sequences, 10% to 15% appearing once. The specimen comprised PBMCs, sampled from the stem cell graft. These receptors originate from a human donor who donated a stem cell graft to a child with Fanconi anemia.

This chain uses TRBV2 with TRBJ2-7; perhaps TRBD1 as D (5 bases). Per the germline V gene, CDR1 is SNHLY and CDR2 is FYNNEI. The V and J ends lost 3 bases and 3 bases respectively, with 9 bases between them. This CDR3 region has 13 residues. CDR3 loop: CASSEDKNYEQYF. The CDR3 nucleotides read TGTGCCAGCAGTGAGGACAAAAACTACGAGCAGTACTTC. Using reference TRBV2 and TRBJ2-7 for the parts outside the CDR3, the full variable domain is EPEVTQTPSHQVTQMGQEVILRCVPISNHLYFYWYRQILGQKVEFLVSFYNNEISEKSEIFDDQFSVERPDGSNFTLKIRSTKLEDSAMYFCASSEDKNYEQYFGPGTRLTVT.

The rearrangement joins TRBV18 to TRBJ2-6, with unresolved D. Germline V gene lookup returns CDR1 KGHSH and CDR2 LQKENI. There are 17 residues in the CDR3. Trimming shortened V by 3 bases and J by 0 bases, and 12 bases separated the two germline ends. The CDR3 loop reads CASSPRTDPSGANVLTF. DNA of the CDR3: TGTGCCAGCTCACCTAGGACGGATCCCTCTGGGGCCAACGTCCTGACTTTC.

V and J are TRBV5-6 and TRBJ2-7; D not resolved. V was clipped by 4 bases and J by 3 bases, with 14 bases between them. The CDR3 extends over 14 amino acids. CDR1 and CDR2 from the germline V gene are SGHDT and YYEEEE. DNA of the CDR3: TGTGCCAGCAGCCCCACTATAGGGCGCTACGAGCAGTACTTC. Residues: CASSPTIGRYEQYF.

This clonotype was detected a few times. The J gene is TRBJ1-1, the V gene TRBV5-6; a weak D match, TRBD1 (5 bases). The CDR3 totals 15 residues. CDR1 and CDR2 from the germline V gene are SGHDT and YYEEEE. Trimming took 5 bases from V and 1 from J, leaving 15 bases between them. The chain's CDR3 is CASSQSPGGNTEAFF. CDR3 nucleotide sequence: TGTGCCAGCAGTCAGTCGCCGGGGGGGAACACTGAAGCTTTCTTT.

V gene TRBV5-6 combines with J gene TRBJ1-3, with D possibly TRBD1 on 6 matching bases. The CDR3 runs to 14 residues. Trimming removed 5 bases from V and 3 bases from J, with 12 bases in between. Germline CDR1 is SGHDT and CDR2 is YYEEEE. The CDR3 is CASSSGTYGNTIYF. In nucleotides, the CDR3 is TGTGCCAGCAGTTCCGGGACATATGGAAACACCATATATTTT.

This clonotype has a count of ten or more. The chain employs TRBV29-1 and TRBJ1-1, with D unclear. This CDR3 is 13 amino acids long. Germline values: CDR1 SQVTM, CDR2 ANQGSEA. The V end lost 4 bases, the J end lost 0 bases, and 9 bases lay between the germline ends. CDR3 coding DNA: TGCAGCGTTGTGGTGCGGATGAACACTGAAGCTTTCTTT. Amino acids: CSVVVRMNTEAFF.

Ten or more counts support this clonotype. This sequence joins TRBV25-1 and TRBJ1-6; D is ambiguous. Germline loops: CDR1 MGHDK, CDR2 SYGVNS. There are 14 residues in the CDR3. Between the trimmed V and J ends, which lost 1 base and 6 bases, there was a span of 7 bases. CDR3 in amino acids: CASSELVSNSPLHF. The CDR3 DNA follows: TGTGCCAGCAGTGAATTGGTCAGTAATTCACCCCTCCACTTT.

This chain uses TRBV12-3 or TRBV12-4 with TRBJ2-5; no clear D. The length of the CDR3 is 13 residues. Trimming took 2 bases from V and 5 from J, leaving 9 bases between them. The CDR3: CASSLSGPETQYF. Here the CDR3 DNA reads TGTGCCAGCAGTTTATCTGGACCGGAGACCCAGTACTTC.

The sample holds a few counts of this clonotype. This sequence joins TRBV15 and TRBJ1-1; D is possibly TRBD1 (5 bases). Germline assignment: CDR1 LNHNV and CDR2 YYDKDF (reference sequence). CDR3 size: 13 residues. The ends were cut back, 4 bases at V and 6 bases at J, with 12 bases in the middle. The CDR3 spells CATSIAAGAEAFF. In DNA, the CDR3 is TGTGCCACCAGCATCGCCGCGGGGGCTGAAGCTTTCTTT.

The rearrangement uses TRBV7-8 and TRBJ1-6, with D hard to call. CDR3 length equals 15 residues. The germline gives CDR1 SGHVS, CDR2 FQNEAQ. V was shortened by 5 bases and J by 6 bases, with 14 bases between the two germline ends. DNA of the CDR3: TGTGCCAGCAGCCCGACCGGGAGAACTAATTCACCCCTCCACTTT. Amino acid sequence: CASSPTGRTNSPLHF.

This sequence joins TRBV18 and TRBJ2-2; the D gene is possibly TRBD1 (6 bases). The germline V gene encodes CDR1 KGHSH and CDR2 LQKENI. With 2 bases removed from V and 4 bases from J, the gap between germline ends came to 8 bases. This CDR3 contains 14 residues. For the CDR3, the DNA is TGTGCCAGCTCACCAGGGGGCATCACCGGGGAGCTGTTTTTT. Protein product: CASSPGGITGELFF.

This clonotype was seen many times. The chain is built from TRBV20-1 and TRBJ2-4, with D unclear. The length of the CDR3 is 12 residues. The V end lost 6 bases, the J end lost 7 bases, and 13 bases lay between the germline ends. CDR1 and CDR2 (germline): DFQATT, SNEGSKA (reference sequence). The CDR3 loop is CSAEGSDNIQYF. The CDR3 bases are TGCAGTGCCGAAGGGTCAGATAACATTCAGTACTTC.

This clonotype was observed a handful of times. The chain links TRBV15 to TRBJ2-3; 8 positions match TRBD1. CDR3 length equals 16 residues. The germline V gene encodes CDR1 LNHNV and CDR2 YYDKDF (reference sequence). The ends lost 5 bases at V and 1 base at J; junction bases unmatched: 8. Here the CDR3 reads CATSPRQGIGTDTQYF. In nucleotides, the CDR3 is TGTGCCACCAGCCCCCGACAGGGGATAGGCACAGATACGCAGTATTTT.

V is TRBV19 and J is TRBJ1-5; D unclear. The CDR3 loop spans 15 amino acids. CDR1 and CDR2 (germline): LNHDA, SQIVND (reference sequence). V was pared by 2 bases and J by 5 bases, with 13 bases between. CDR3 sequence: CASSIRRTLDQPQHF. The CDR3 DNA sequence: TGTGCCAGTAGTATAAGGCGGACCCTCGATCAGCCCCAGCATTTT. The full variable domain, rest sourced from reference TRBV19 and TRBJ1-5, is DGGITQSPKYLFRKEGQNVTLSCEQNLNHDAMYWYRQDPGQGLRLIYYSQIVNDFQKGDIAEGYSVSREKKESFPLTVTSAQKNPTAFYLCASSIRRTLDQPQHFGDGTRLSIL.

This chain links TRBV3-1 with TRBJ2-1; D not certain. The CDR3 extends over 15 amino acids. Germline V lookup: CDR1 LGHDT, CDR2 YNNKEL (reference sequence). Trimming removed 1 base from V and 0 bases from J, with 7 bases in between. The CDR3 is CASSQGWSSYNEQFF. The CDR3 coding sequence is TGTGCCAGCAGCCAAGGGTGGAGCTCCTACAATGAGCAGTTCTTC.

This clonotype appeared a few times. This chain joins TRBV5-1 and TRBJ2-1, with 8 bases lining up with TRBD1. The trim removed 4 bases at V and 2 bases at J, leaving 5 bases unmatched. CDR3 length: 15 amino acids. Germline CDR1 reads SGHRS; CDR2 reads YFSETQ. The CDR3 nucleotides read TGCGCCAGCAGCCGGGACAGGTCCACCTACAATGAGCAGTTCTTC. Residues: CASSRDRSTYNEQFF.

This clonotype appeared a few times. The V call is TRBV29-1, the J call TRBJ2-2; D gene uncertain. Germline CDR1 and CDR2: SQVTM and ANQGSEA. This CDR3 region has 13 residues. Trimming removed 3 bases at V and 6 bases at J, with 11 bases between. The CDR3 is CSVDLQRPGELFF. The CDR3 DNA sequence: TGCAGCGTTGACCTACAGAGGCCCGGGGAGCTGTTTTTT.